A selection of T cell receptor beta chains follows, all from one sample in a study of T cells after yellow fever vaccination. MiXCR, run by TCRdb on the 5' RACE reads, gives a single entry per CDR3 protein. Here the sample spans roughly 250,000 distinct CDR3 sequences, roughly 13% being singletons. This specimen consisted of CD4+ T cells sorted from PBMCs, obtained 45 days after the yellow fever booster vaccination. These receptors were collected from a man in his thirties or forties who received the YFV17D yellow fever vaccine. The CDR3 runs from the conserved cysteine through the conserved F or W. A D gene is named only where the DNA matches it firmly. Size is omitted from some rows. Given values are once, few, many or a class for expanded clones.

v_call	clone_size	j_call	d_call	cdr3_aa	cdr3_nt
TRBV28	few	TRBJ2-3	TRBD1	CASWDSSTDTQYF	TGTGCCAGCTGGGACAGCAGCACAGATACGCAGTATTTT
TRBV4-3	.	TRBJ2-2	.	CASSQVSGGGTGELFF	TGCGCCAGCAGCCAAGTCTCAGGGGGGGGGACCGGGGAGCTGTTTTTT
TRBV29-1	few	TRBJ1-1	.	CSVRSGSVTEAFF	TGCAGCGTCCGTTCGGGCAGCGTCACTGAAGCTTTCTTT
TRBV7-2	few	TRBJ2-5	TRBD1	CASSLARQGGETQYF	TGTGCCAGCAGCTTAGCCCGACAGGGGGGAGAGACCCAGTACTTC
TRBV7-2	.	TRBJ2-7	.	CASSLEPFGGQYF	TGTGCCAGCAGCTTAGAACCGTTTGGTGGGCAGTACTTC
TRBV7-9	.	TRBJ2-7	.	CASSLDGTYEQYF	TGTGCCAGCAGCCTCGACGGAACCTACGAGCAGTACTTC
TRBV7-9	few	TRBJ2-6	.	CASSLNVVRSGANVLTF	TGTGCCAGCAGCTTAAATGTTGTCCGCTCTGGGGCCAACGTCCTGACTTTC
TRBV5-1	.	TRBJ2-3	.	CASTRTSTDTQYF	TGCGCCAGCACCAGGACTAGCACAGATACGCAGTATTTT
TRBV15	few	TRBJ1-6	.	CATSTSPNSPLHF	TGTGCCACCAGCACCTCTCCAAATTCACCCCTCCACTTT
TRBV4-3	few	TRBJ2-7	.	CASSQAHSGGTFYEQYF	TGCGCCAGCAGCCAAGCCCATTCTGGGGGGACCTTCTACGAGCAGTACTTC
TRBV7-2	few	TRBJ2-3	.	CASSSKAGDTQYF	TGTGCCAGCAGCTCGAAAGCGGGAGATACGCAGTATTTT
TRBV12-3/TRBV12-4	.	TRBJ2-7	TRBD2	CASSARGAGGDEQYF	TGTGCCAGCAGTGCCCGGGGAGCGGGAGGGGACGAGCAGTACTTC
TRBV5-1	few	TRBJ2-2	TRBD1	CAKRTGNTGELFF	TGCGCCAAACGGACAGGGAACACCGGGGAGCTGTTTTTT
TRBV6-5	.	TRBJ1-4	.	CASSSSGRRNEKLFF	TGTGCCAGCAGTTCGTCCGGGCGCCGTAATGAAAAACTGTTTTTT
TRBV20-1	.	TRBJ2-3	.	CSASPPGRGTDTQYF	TGCAGTGCTAGTCCCCCCGGTAGAGGCACAGATACGCAGTATTTT
TRBV20-1	.	TRBJ2-3	TRBD2	CSARREASGTDTQYF	TGCAGTGCTAGACGGGAGGCTAGCGGGACTGATACGCAGTATTTT
TRBV20-1	few	TRBJ2-1	.	CSASVAASYNEQFF	TGCAGTGCTAGCGTTGCGGCGTCCTACAATGAGCAGTTCTTC
TRBV20-1	few	TRBJ2-1	TRBD2	CSAGDQTSGRGNEQFF	TGCAGTGCTGGAGACCAGACTAGCGGGAGGGGTAATGAGCAGTTCTTC
TRBV21-1	.	TRBJ1-1	.	CASSALRGTEAFF	TGTGCCAGCTCGGCCCTTCGGGGCACTGAAGCTTTCTTT
TRBV10-3	.	TRBJ2-6	.	CAIKSGSSGANVLTF	TGTGCCATCAAATCCGGGAGCTCTGGGGCCAACGTCCTGACTTTC
TRBV28	.	TRBJ1-5	TRBD1	CASSRDRGGQPQHF	TGTGCCAGCTCCCGGGACAGGGGCGGGCAGCCCCAGCATTTT
TRBV6-2/TRBV6-3	few	TRBJ2-2	.	CASRIGGPGELFF	TGTGCCAGCAGGATAGGAGGCCCCGGGGAGCTGTTTTTT
TRBV12-3/TRBV12-4	.	TRBJ2-1	TRBD2	CASSFSAGEQFF	TGTGCCAGCAGTTTCTCAGCGGGAGAGCAGTTCTTC
TRBV5-1	.	TRBJ2-2	.	CASSTTVGATGELFF	TGCGCCAGCAGCACCACGGTCGGGGCGACCGGGGAGCTGTTTTTT
TRBV7-2	.	TRBJ2-2	.	CASNFPIATGELFF	TGTGCCAGCAACTTTCCGATAGCCACCGGGGAGCTGTTTTTT
TRBV2	few	TRBJ2-7	.	CATTDGLREQYF	TGTGCCACCACCGACGGGCTGCGCGAGCAGTACTTC
TRBV29-1	few	TRBJ2-7	.	CSPCGDSDYEQYF	TGCAGCCCTTGTGGGGACTCCGACTACGAGCAGTACTTC
TRBV4-3	.	TRBJ2-1	TRBD1	CASSQEGGFEQFF	TGCGCCAGCAGCCAAGAAGGGGGCTTTGAGCAGTTCTTC
TRBV29-1	few	TRBJ1-1	.	CSAQAGTNTEAFF	TGCAGCGCCCAGGCAGGGACGAACACTGAAGCTTTCTTT
TRBV3-1	.	TRBJ2-5	.	CASSLRLVETQYF	TGTGCCAGCAGCCTACGATTAGTCGAGACCCAGTACTTC
TRBV6-1	few	TRBJ2-2	TRBD1	CASYQRWEGTGGPGELFF	TGTGCCAGCTACCAAAGATGGGAAGGGACAGGGGGCCCCGGGGAGCTGTTTTTT
TRBV7-9	few	TRBJ2-2	.	CASSPGEGGTGELFF	TGTGCCAGCAGCCCCGGTGAAGGGGGCACCGGGGAGCTGTTTTTT
TRBV19	few	TRBJ2-7	.	CASSISPGLAYYEQYF	TGTGCCAGTAGTATTAGCCCGGGTCTAGCTTACTACGAGCAGTACTTC
TRBV9	.	TRBJ2-5	.	CASSVEGKTQYF	TGTGCCAGCAGCGTAGAAGGAAAGACCCAGTACTTC
TRBV30	.	TRBJ2-1	.	CASGGKSYNEQFF	TGTGCCTCCGGGGGTAAATCCTACAATGAGCAGTTCTTC
TRBV20-1	few	TRBJ2-5	.	CSAPGRAGETQYF	TGCAGTGCCCCAGGTAGAGCGGGAGAGACCCAGTACTTC
TRBV7-3	.	TRBJ2-2	.	CASSSMDSTGELFF	TGTGCCAGCAGCTCAATGGACAGCACCGGGGAGCTGTTTTTT
TRBV6-5	.	TRBJ1-5	TRBD1	CASSYLPPSTGASNQPQHF	TGTGCCAGCAGTTACCTCCCTCCTAGCACAGGGGCTAGCAATCAGCCCCAGCATTTT
TRBV3-1	.	TRBJ2-3	TRBD1	CASSSGQGRFSDTQYF	TGTGCCAGCAGTTCGGGACAGGGCCGTTTTTCGGATACGCAGTATTTT
TRBV10-3	.	TRBJ2-3	.	CAISEARGGKNTQYF	TGTGCCATCAGTGAGGCCCGCGGTGGAAAAAATACGCAGTATTTT
TRBV7-2	few	TRBJ2-1	TRBD2	CASSPLILAGGPGEQFF	TGTGCCAGCAGTCCCCTCATACTAGCGGGAGGGCCGGGTGAGCAGTTCTTC
TRBV27	.	TRBJ2-5	.	CASSSGSPYRETQYF	TGTGCCAGCAGTTCCGGGAGTCCTTATAGAGAGACCCAGTACTTC
TRBV29-1	many	TRBJ2-2	.	CSIRPNTGELFF	TGCAGCATACGACCAAACACCGGGGAGCTGTTTTTT
TRBV7-8	few	TRBJ2-1	TRBD2	CASSFSSGRNEQFF	TGTGCCAGCAGCTTCTCGAGCGGGAGGAATGAGCAGTTCTTC
TRBV10-2	many	TRBJ2-2	TRBD2	CASSESLLYGRAGGELFF	TGCGCCAGCAGTGAATCCCTATTGTACGGGAGGGCCGGTGGGGAGCTGTTTTTT
TRBV20-1	.	TRBJ2-3	TRBD2	CSANSGGTDTQYF	TGCAGTGCTAATAGCGGGGGCACAGATACGCAGTATTTT
TRBV7-9	few	TRBJ1-2	TRBD1	CASSLGGTENGYTF	TGTGCCAGCAGCTTAGGTGGGACAGAAAATGGCTACACCTTC
TRBV20-1	.	TRBJ1-2	TRBD1	CSAHEPGQGDGYTF	TGCAGTGCTCACGAACCGGGACAGGGGGATGGCTACACCTTC